Below, 23 T cell receptor beta chains from the same sample are listed, as sequenced in a study of sequential checkpoint blockade in melanoma. Regarding treatment: randomized to nivolumab then ipilimumab (arm A) or the reverse (arm B). TCRdb's table, derived via immunoSEQ multiplex PCR, lists solely in-frame clones and lacks some. The repertoire consists of around 2,500 clones, with around a quarter occurring once and the leading ten covering 16%. The sample consisted of tumor tissue (inferred from file names), taken from a patient given nivolumab and ipilimumab in sequence. The receptors shown here come from a human donor with melanoma.

This chain joins TRBV18 and TRBJ2-1, with D possibly matching TRBD2 (6 bases). V was cut by 10 bases and J by 0 bases, with 16 bases left in between. This CDR3 spans 15 amino acids. CDR1 is KGHSH and CDR2 is LQKENI in the germline V gene. CDR3 sequence: CANSADGSSYNEQFF. The CDR3 DNA sequence: TGTGCCAACTCGGCGGACGGGAGCTCCTACAATGAGCAGTTCTTC. The full variable domain, in which reference TRBV18 and TRBJ2-1 provide the parts outside the CDR3, is NAGVMQNPRHLVRRRGQEARLRCSPMKGHSHVYWYRQLPEEGLKFMVYLQKENIIDESGMPKERFSAEFPKEGPSILRIQQVVRGDSAAYFCANSADGSSYNEQFFGPGTRLTVL.

This sequence joins TRBV7-6 and TRBJ2-7; D is perhaps TRBD2 (6 bases). The CDR3 length is 15 residues. With 5 bases removed from V and 0 bases from J, the gap between germline ends came to 14 bases. The germline CDR1 and CDR2 sequences are SGHVS and FNYEAQ. The CDR3 DNA sequence: TGTGCCAGCAGCCTCTCCGGGGGTTACTCCTACGAGCAGTACTTC. It codes for CASSLSGGYSYEQYF.

The V and J genes are TRBV19 and TRBJ2-1; D uncertain. The CDR3 has 12 amino acids. Germline V lookup: CDR1 LNHDA, CDR2 SQIVND (reference sequence). Deletions cut 4 bases from V and 8 bases from J, with 9 bases between. The DNA of the CDR3 is TGTGCCAGTAGTAAAGTTTACGATGAGCAGTTCTTC. This translates into CASSKVYDEQFF.

This clone was seen a few times. This chain connects TRBV12-5 to TRBJ2-7; D possibly corresponds to TRBD1 (6 bases). Per the germline V gene, CDR1 is LGHNT and CDR2 is FRNRAP. The CDR3 covers 14 residues. The CDR3 reads CATSRGGLGYEQYF. The CDR3 DNA is TGTGCCACCAGCAGAGGGGGTCTGGGCTACGAGCAGTACTTC.

The chain combines TRBV14 with TRBJ2-7; D not resolved. CDR1 SGHDN and CDR2 FVKESK come from the germline V gene. Deletions cut 1 base from V and 5 bases from J, with 9 bases between. This CDR3 is built from 13 residues. The CDR3 nucleotides read TGTGCCAGCAGCCAAGGAATACGAGACGAGCAGTACTTC. Encoded protein: CASSQGIRDEQYF.

This clone is medium-sized in the sample. The chain links TRBV11-3 to TRBJ2-3; TRBD2 might be the D (6 bases). Germline V gene data show CDR1 as SGHNT and CDR2 as YENEEA. The CDR3 spans 14 residues. The ends were cut back, 5 bases at V and 6 bases at J, with 15 bases in the middle. The DNA for the CDR3 is TGTGCCAGCAGCGGAGAGCGGGCCCTGGATACGCAGTATTTT. Translated, it gives CASSGERALDTQYF.

A single count supports this clone. The chain carries TRBV18 and TRBJ2-7, with 7 bases fitting TRBD1. The V gene end was trimmed by 6 bases and the J gene end by 5 bases; junction bases not matched to a gene: 4. The CDR3 length is 12 residues. CDR1 is KGHSH, CDR2 LQKENI, per germline. The CDR3 nucleotides are TGTGCCAGCTCGCCCGACAGGGACGAGCAGTACTTC. Amino acids: CASSPDRDEQYF.

This clone was detected a few times. The rearrangement uses TRBV6-7 and TRBJ2-1; D not certain. TRBV6-7 qualifies as an ORF whose function is uncertain. The CDR3 is 11 residues long. Trimming cost V 6 bases and J 3 bases, with 3 bases left between them. The CDR3 DNA sequence: TGTGCCAGCAGGAACTACAATGAGCAGTTCTTC. This encodes CASRNYNEQFF.

A few counts support this clone. CDR3 nucleotides: TGTGCCAGCTCACCGATGTCGGGTTCAAACACTGAAGCTTTCTTT. It is translated as CASSPMSGSNTEAFF. The chain joins TRBV18 to TRBJ1-1; D gene ambiguous. CDR1 is KGHSH and CDR2 is LQKENI in the germline V gene. CDR3 length: 15 amino acids. V was pared by 3 bases and J by 2 bases, with 13 bases between. The variable domain in full, completed from reference TRBV18 and TRBJ1-1, reads NAGVMQNPRHLVRRRGQEARLRCSPMKGHSHVYWYRQLPEEGLKFMVYLQKENIIDESGMPKERFSAEFPKEGPSILRIQQVVRGDSAAYFCASSPMSGSNTEAFFGQGTRLTVV.

The chain joins TRBV1 to TRBJ1-1. TRBV1 is deemed a pseudogene. This CDR3 is built from 15 residues. In nucleotides, the CDR3 is TGCGCCAGCAGCCAAGAGGGTTCGGGGAAACCTGAAGCTTTCTTT. It is translated as CASSQEGSGKPEAFF.

The chain employs TRBV4-1 and TRBJ2-4; either TRBD1 or TRBD2 may fit D (5 bases each). This CDR3 comprises 13 residues. Germline CDR1 reads MGHRA; CDR2 reads YSYEKL. V dropped 1 base and J dropped 7 bases, with 8 bases sitting between them. In nucleotides, the CDR3 is TGCGCCAGCAGCCAAGCCGGGACGAACATTCAGTACTTC. Protein: CASSQAGTNIQYF.

This clone is labeled medium-sized. This chain uses TRBV6-8 with TRBJ2-2; D might be TRBD1 (6 bases). This CDR3 is built from 15 residues. V lost 2 bases to trimming and J lost 1 base, with 8 bases between them. CDR1 and CDR2 from the germline V gene are MNHGY and SAAAGT. CDR3 nucleotide sequence: TGTGCCAGCAGTTACACAGGGCTGAACACCGGGGAGCTGTTTTTT. It encodes CASSYTGLNTGELFF.

The sample holds a few counts of this clone. V usage is TRBV6-8 and J usage is TRBJ2-2; 9 bases are shared with TRBD1. The length of the CDR3 is 14 residues. Germline CDR1 and CDR2: MNHGY and SAAAGT. V lost 5 bases to trimming and J lost 3 bases; unmatched junction nucleotides: 1. The CDR3 DNA follows: TGTGCCAGCAGTGGGGACAGGGACACCGGGGAGCTGTTTTTT. This sequence encodes CASSGDRDTGELFF.

The gene calls are TRBV11-3 and TRBJ2-2; 9 nucleotides agree with TRBD1. The CDR3 totals 15 residues. V trimming: 7 bases; J trimming: 7 bases; junction bases outside the gene matches: 10. The germline V gene has CDR1 SGHNT and CDR2 YENEEA. The CDR3 here is CASTWAQGASGELFF. Written as DNA, the CDR3 is TGTGCCAGCACATGGGCACAGGGGGCGAGCGGGGAGCTGTTTTTT.

V gene TRBV11-3 combines with J gene TRBJ2-7; no clear D. CDR1 is SGHNT and CDR2 is YENEEA in the germline V gene. Trimming left V 4 bases short and J 6 bases short, with 22 bases between. The CDR3 runs 16 residues. CDR3 region: CASSSRVKGGIGEQYF. For the CDR3, the DNA is TGTGCCAGCAGCTCACGGGTGAAGGGTGGGATCGGCGAGCAGTACTTC.

This chain connects TRBV11-3 to TRBJ2-5, with 12 bases fitting TRBD2. Trimming removed 4 bases from V and 5 bases from J; junction bases left unmatched: 5. This CDR3 is built from 15 residues. Germline lookup yields CDR1 SGHNT and CDR2 YENEEA. CDR3 residues: CASSSASGGVETQYF. CDR3 nucleotide sequence: TGTGCCAGCAGCTCGGCTAGCGGGGGGGTGGAGACCCAGTACTTC. The variable domain in full, completed from reference TRBV11-3 and TRBJ2-5, reads EAGVVQSPRYKIIEKKQPVAFWCNPISGHNTLYWYLQNLGQGPELLIRYENEEAVDDSQLPKDRFSAERLKGVDSTLKIQPAELGDSAVYLCASSSASGGVETQYFGPGTRLLVL.

Sample share makes this clone medium-sized. The rearrangement uses TRBV6-8 and TRBJ2-5, with D possibly TRBD1 on 6 matching bases. The germline gives CDR1 MNHGY, CDR2 SAAAGT. The V and J ends lost 2 bases and 1 base respectively, with 17 bases between them. The CDR3 is made up of 17 amino acids. The CDR3 DNA follows: TGTGCCAGCAGTTACCCTCCCTCAGGGGCCGTCCAAGAGACCCAGTACTTC. Its protein product is CASSYPPSGAVQETQYF.

The chain carries TRBV6-8 and TRBJ2-7; maybe TRBD2 (7 bases). This CDR3 is built from 16 residues. V lost 6 bases and J lost 5, with 23 bases in between. Per germline, CDR1 MNHGY and CDR2 SAAAGT. CDR3 bases: TGTGCCAGCAGCCTCCGATCTACGTGGGGGGGCGACGAGCAGTACTTC. Protein: CASSLRSTWGGDEQYF.

This clone was detected only a few times. The sample contains more than one DNA sequence encoding this CDR3. The J gene is TRBJ2-2, the V gene TRBV18; D is unclear. The germline V gene has CDR1 KGHSH and CDR2 LQKENI. Trimming cost V 0 bases and J 1 base, with 6 bases left between them. The CDR3 loop spans 15 amino acids. The CDR3 is CASSPPRGNTGELFF. CDR3 nucleotide sequence: TGTGCCAGCTCACCACCGAGAGGGAACACCGGGGAGCTGTTTTTT.

V and J are TRBV19 and TRBJ2-3, with 14 nucleotides matching TRBD2. The V segment lost 4 bases and the J segment 0 bases; nucleotides outside the gene matches: 9. CDR1 LNHDA and CDR2 SQIVND come from the germline V gene (reference sequence). The CDR3 runs to 19 residues. The CDR3 region is CASSRGLAGVFSSTDTQYF. The CDR3 DNA sequence: TGTGCCAGTAGTAGGGGACTAGCGGGGGTTTTCTCTAGCACAGATACGCAGTATTTT.

The gene calls are TRBV5-1 and TRBJ2-3; D unresolved. The CDR3 sequence is 16 residues long. The germline V gene encodes CDR1 SGHRS and CDR2 YFSETQ. The V end lost 4 bases, the J end lost 1 base, and 16 bases lay between the germline ends. The CDR3 DNA sequence: TGCGCCAGCAGCAGTGGACCTCGCAGTGGCACAGATACGCAGTATTTT. Protein: CASSSGPRSGTDTQYF.

The chain uses TRBV11-3 and TRBJ1-2; the match to TRBD1 covers 7 bases. V was pared by 5 bases and J by 4 bases, with 7 bases of the junction left unmatched. CDR1 SGHNT and CDR2 YENEEA come from the germline V gene. This CDR3 has 14 residues. CDR3 in amino acids: CASSRRQGSYGYTF. Written as DNA, the CDR3 is TGTGCCAGCAGCCGTAGACAGGGAAGCTATGGCTACACCTTC.

The chain couples TRBV19 to TRBJ2-6; D possibly corresponds to TRBD1 (6 bases). V dropped 3 bases and J dropped 3 bases, with 9 bases sitting between them. This CDR3 region has 15 residues. Germline CDR1 LNHDA, CDR2 SQIVND (reference sequence). For the CDR3, the DNA is TGTGCCAGTAGTATCCCAGGGGATGGGGCCAACGTCCTGACTTTC. Translated, it gives CASSIPGDGANVLTF.